The text below deals with one TCR beta chain. Its antigen is not identified. Germline V gives CDR1 LGHNA, CDR2 YSLEER. The CDR3 length is 19 residues. With V trimmed by 3 bases and J by 4 bases, 14 bases remained unmatched. These data are taken from a study of beta chain features in type 1 diabetes. Study-wide context: The study found patients and healthy donors alike in age, gender and cell yields.

Study results and caveats: Reduced insertions and increased deletions marked VDJ junctions in type 1 diabetes patients. There was a moderate but significant shortening of TCRB CDR3s in all four CD4+ subsets of Type 1 diabetes patients. Sequencing used cDNA, and cells with high TCR expression could therefore be over-represented.

Since all of the isolated RNA was reverse transcribed, expressed TCRB transcripts were what got sequenced. Repertoires were generated with immunoSEQ multiplex PCR, while TCRdb's copy carries only in-frame clones and drops some. The sample holds under 55,000 clones, roughly two fifths seen once. The receptor's source is a man in his thirties or forties with type 1 diabetes. The gene calls are TRBV4-3 and TRBJ2-1; 11 positions match TRBD2. Sample: Tregs from blood. This CDR3 is CASSQTSGGGLAEYNEQFF. Written as DNA, the CDR3 is TGCGCCAGCAGCCAGACTTCTGGGGGGGGACTAGCGGAATACAATGAGCAGTTCTTC.